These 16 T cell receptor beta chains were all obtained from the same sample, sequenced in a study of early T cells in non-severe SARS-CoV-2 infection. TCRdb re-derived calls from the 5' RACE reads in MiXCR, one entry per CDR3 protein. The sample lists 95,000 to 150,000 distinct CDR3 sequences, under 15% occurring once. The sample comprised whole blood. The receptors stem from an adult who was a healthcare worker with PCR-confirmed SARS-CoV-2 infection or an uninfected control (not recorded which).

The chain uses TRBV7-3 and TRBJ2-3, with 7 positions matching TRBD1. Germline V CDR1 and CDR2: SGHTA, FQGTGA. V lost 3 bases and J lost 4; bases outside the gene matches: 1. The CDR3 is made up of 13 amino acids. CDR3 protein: CASSFGQADTQYF. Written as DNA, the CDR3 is TGTGCCAGCAGCTTCGGACAGGCAGATACGCAGTATTTT. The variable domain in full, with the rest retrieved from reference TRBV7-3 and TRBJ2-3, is GAGVSQTPSNKVTEKGKYVELRCDPISGHTALYWYRQSLGQGPEFLIYFQGTGAADDSGLPNDRFFAVRPEGSVSTLKIQRTERGDSAVYLCASSFGQADTQYFGPGTRLTVL.

In DNA form, the CDR3 reads TGCGCCAGCAGCTTGGGCTGGGCACACCAGCGGGATGAAAAACTGTTTTTT. Protein: CASSLGWAHQRDEKLFF. The chain recombines TRBV5-1 with TRBJ1-4; D is unresolved. Germline CDR1 reads SGHRS; CDR2 reads YFSETQ. Trimming cost V 0 bases and J 6 bases, with 18 bases left between them. The CDR3 sequence is 17 residues long.

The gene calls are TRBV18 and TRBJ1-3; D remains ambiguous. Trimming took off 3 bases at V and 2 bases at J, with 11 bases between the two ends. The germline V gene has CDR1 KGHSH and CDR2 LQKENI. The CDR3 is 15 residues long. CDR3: CASSPYSTTGNTIYF. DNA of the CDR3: TGTGCCAGCTCACCTTACAGCACCACTGGAAACACCATATATTTT.

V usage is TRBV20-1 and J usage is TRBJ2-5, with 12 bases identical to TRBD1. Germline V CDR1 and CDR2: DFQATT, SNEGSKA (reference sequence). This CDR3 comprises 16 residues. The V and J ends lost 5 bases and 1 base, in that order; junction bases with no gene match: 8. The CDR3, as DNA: TGCAGTGCTCCGGGACAGGGGGCAAGGGGCCAAGAGACCCAGTACTTC. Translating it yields CSAPGQGARGQETQYF.

The CDR3 DNA is TGTGCCAGCTCACCACGTTCAAGCAGGGATAATTCACCCCTCCACTTT. Its translation: CASSPRSSRDNSPLHF. This sequence joins TRBV18 and TRBJ1-6; possibly TRBD1 for D (5 bases). The CDR3 consists of 16 residues. From germline, CDR1 is KGHSH and CDR2 LQKENI. Trimming pared 1 base from V and 5 bases from J, leaving 12 bases between.

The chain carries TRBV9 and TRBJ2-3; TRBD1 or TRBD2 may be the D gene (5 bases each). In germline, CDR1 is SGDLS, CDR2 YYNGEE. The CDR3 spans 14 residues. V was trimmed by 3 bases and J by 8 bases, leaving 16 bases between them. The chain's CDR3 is CASSASGTGGTQYF. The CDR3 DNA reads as TGTGCCAGCAGCGCGTCCGGGACCGGAGGTACGCAGTATTTT.

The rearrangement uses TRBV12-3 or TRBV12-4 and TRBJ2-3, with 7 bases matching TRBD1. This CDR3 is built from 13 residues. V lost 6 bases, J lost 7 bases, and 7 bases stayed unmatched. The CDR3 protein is CASSPPGGHTQYF. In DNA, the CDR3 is TGTGCCAGCAGCCCCCCAGGGGGACATACGCAGTATTTT.

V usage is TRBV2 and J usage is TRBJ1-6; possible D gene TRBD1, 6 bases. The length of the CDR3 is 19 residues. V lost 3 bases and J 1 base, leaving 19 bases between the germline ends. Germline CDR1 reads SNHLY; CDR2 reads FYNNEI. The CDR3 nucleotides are TGTGCCAGCAGTGATGCCCGGGGGGCAGTAAGGTCCTATAATTCACCCCTCCACTTT. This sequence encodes CASSDARGAVRSYNSPLHF. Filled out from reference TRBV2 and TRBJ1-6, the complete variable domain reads EPEVTQTPSHQVTQMGQEVILRCVPISNHLYFYWYRQILGQKVEFLVSFYNNEISEKSEIFDDQFSVERPDGSNFTLKIRSTKLEDSAMYFCASSDARGAVRSYNSPLHFGNGTRLTVT.

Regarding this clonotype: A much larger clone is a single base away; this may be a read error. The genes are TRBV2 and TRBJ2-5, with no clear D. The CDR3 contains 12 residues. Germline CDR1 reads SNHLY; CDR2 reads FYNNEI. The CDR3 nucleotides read TGTGCCGGCAGCCTAGATGAAGAGACCCAGTACTTC. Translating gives CAGSLDEETQYF.

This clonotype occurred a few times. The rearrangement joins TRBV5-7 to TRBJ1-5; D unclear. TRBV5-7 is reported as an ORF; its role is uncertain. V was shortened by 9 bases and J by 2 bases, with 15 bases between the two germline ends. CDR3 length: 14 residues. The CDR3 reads CATHAYSRNQPQHF. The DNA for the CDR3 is TGTGCCACTCACGCCTACAGCCGCAATCAGCCCCAGCATTTT.

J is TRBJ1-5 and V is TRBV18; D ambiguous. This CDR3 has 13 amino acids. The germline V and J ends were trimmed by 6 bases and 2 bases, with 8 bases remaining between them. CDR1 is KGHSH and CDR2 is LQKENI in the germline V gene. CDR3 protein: CASSGGGNQPQHF. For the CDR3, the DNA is TGTGCCAGCTCGGGAGGAGGCAATCAGCCCCAGCATTTT.

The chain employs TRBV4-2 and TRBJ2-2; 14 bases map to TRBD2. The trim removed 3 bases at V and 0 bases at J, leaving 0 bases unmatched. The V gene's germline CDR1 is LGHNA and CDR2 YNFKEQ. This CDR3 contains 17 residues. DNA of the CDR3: TGTGCCAGCAGCCAGACTAGCGGGGGGGCGAACACCGGGGAGCTGTTTTTT. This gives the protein CASSQTSGGANTGELFF.

Here the CDR3 DNA reads TGTGCCAGCAGCCAAGTTTCAGCGGGGGGCCGGGACGTTAATGAGCAGTTCTTC. It yields the protein CASSQVSAGGRDVNEQFF. The chain carries TRBV3-1 and TRBJ2-1, with 9 bases fitting TRBD2. V lost 1 base to trimming and J lost 7 bases; unmatched junction nucleotides: 14. Germline V lookup: CDR1 LGHDT, CDR2 YNNKEL (reference sequence). CDR3 length: 18 residues.

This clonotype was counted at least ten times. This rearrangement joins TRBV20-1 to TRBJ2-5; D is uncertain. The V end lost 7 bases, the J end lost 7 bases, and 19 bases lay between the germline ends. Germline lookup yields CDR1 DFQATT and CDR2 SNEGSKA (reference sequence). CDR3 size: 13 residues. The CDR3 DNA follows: TGCAGTGGCTTCTCGGACCTAACTGGGACCCAGTACTTC. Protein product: CSGFSDLTGTQYF.

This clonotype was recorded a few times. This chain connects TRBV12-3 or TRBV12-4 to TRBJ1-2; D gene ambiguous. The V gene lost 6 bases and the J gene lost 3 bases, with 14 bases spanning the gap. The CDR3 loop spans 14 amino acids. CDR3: CASSPTTGDYGYTF. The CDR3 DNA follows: TGTGCCAGCAGCCCTACGACCGGGGACTATGGCTACACCTTC.

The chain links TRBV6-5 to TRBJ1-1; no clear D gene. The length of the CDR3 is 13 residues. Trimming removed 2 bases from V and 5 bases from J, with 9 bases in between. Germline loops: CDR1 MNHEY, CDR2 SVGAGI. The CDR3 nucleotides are TGTGCCAGCAGTTACAGGAAAGGGACTGAAGCTTTCTTT. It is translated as CASSYRKGTEAFF.